This TCR beta chain came from a study of T cells expressing NK-cell markers. Study-level background: There were seven HCMV-seropositive donors and one seronegative donor among the eight sequenced.

TCRdb re-called the 5' RACE reads and catalogs CDR3 proteins one per entry, DNA excluded. The data show approximately 170,000 distinct CDR3 sequences, and the top ten clones hold around 20%. To note about this clonotype: Its antigen remains unknown.

Germline values: CDR1 LGHDT, CDR2 YNNKEL (reference sequence). The CDR3 has 13 amino acids. Study results and caveats: These clonotypes, the leaders elsewhere, also led the CD3+CD56-NKG2C+ fraction in a handful of donors.

The chain employs TRBV3-1 and TRBJ2-7; the TCRdb D gene call, TRBD1, has no DNA to confirm it. Sequences were obtained from blood T cells: a sorted CD56 or NKG2C T cell subset, CD4+ or CD8+ T cells, or bulk PBMC T cells (not recorded which). This sequence originates from a man aged 18 to 69 in good health. CDR3 amino acids: CASSGQLGYEQYF.